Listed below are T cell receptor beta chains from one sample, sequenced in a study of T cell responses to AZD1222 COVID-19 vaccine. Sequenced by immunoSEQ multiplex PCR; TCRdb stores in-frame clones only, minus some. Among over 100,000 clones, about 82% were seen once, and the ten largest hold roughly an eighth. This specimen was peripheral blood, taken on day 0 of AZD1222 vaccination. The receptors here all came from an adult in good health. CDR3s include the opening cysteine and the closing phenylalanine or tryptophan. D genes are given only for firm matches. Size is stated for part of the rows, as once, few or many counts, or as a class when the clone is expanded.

CDR3aa: CASSYQRGMTSGRGVNEQFF
CDR3nt: TGTGCCAGCAGTTACCAGCGGGGGATGACTAGCGGGAGAGGTGTGAATGAGCAGTTCTTC
abundance: -
j_gene: TRBJ2-1
v_gene: TRBV6-2/TRBV6-3
d_gene: TRBD2

CDR3aa: CASQGSHEKLFF
CDR3nt: TGTGCCAGCCAGGGGAGTCATGAAAAACTGTTTTTT
abundance: -
j_gene: TRBJ1-4
v_gene: TRBV6-5
d_gene: -

CDR3aa: CAISDVTSGGNFETQYF
CDR3nt: TGTGCCATCAGTGATGTGACATCGGGGGGGAATTTTGAGACCCAGTACTTC
abundance: -
j_gene: TRBJ2-5
v_gene: TRBV10-3
d_gene: TRBD2

CDR3aa: CSVPGQGESGELFF
CDR3nt: TGCAGCGTACCGGGACAGGGGGAATCCGGGGAGCTGTTTTTT
abundance: -
j_gene: TRBJ2-2
v_gene: TRBV29-1
d_gene: TRBD1

CDR3aa: CASSQGSGIAGYGYTF
CDR3nt: TGCGCCAGCAGCCAAGGCTCAGGGATAGCTGGCTATGGCTACACCTTC
abundance: -
j_gene: TRBJ1-2
v_gene: TRBV4-3
d_gene: -

CDR3aa: CASSLTLRPKETQYF
CDR3nt: TGTGCCAGCAGTTTAACATTGCGGCCTAAAGAGACCCAGTACTTC
abundance: -
j_gene: TRBJ2-5
v_gene: TRBV27
d_gene: -

CDR3aa: CASSRQGRGPQHF
CDR3nt: TGTGCCAGCAGTCGACAGGGGAGAGGGCCCCAGCATTTT
abundance: -
j_gene: TRBJ1-5
v_gene: TRBV12-3/TRBV12-4
d_gene: TRBD1

CDR3aa: CASSLGGLENIQYF
CDR3nt: TGTGCCAGCAGCTTGGGCGGTTTAGAGAACATTCAGTACTTC
abundance: -
j_gene: TRBJ2-4
v_gene: TRBV5-4
d_gene: -

CDR3aa: CASSEGLALETQYF
CDR3nt: TGTGCCAGCAGCGAGGGACTAGCGCTTGAGACCCAGTACTTC
abundance: -
j_gene: TRBJ2-5
v_gene: TRBV7-8
d_gene: TRBD2

CDR3aa: CASRNNNRGTGTRQPQHF
CDR3nt: TGTGCCAGCAGAAACAATAACCGCGGGACAGGGACCCGTCAGCCCCAGCATTTT
abundance: -
j_gene: TRBJ1-5
v_gene: TRBV27
d_gene: TRBD1

CDR3aa: CASSKIGTSGTDTQYF
CDR3nt: TGTGCCAGCAGCAAAATTGGGACTAGCGGGACAGATACGCAGTATTTT
abundance: -
j_gene: TRBJ2-3
v_gene: TRBV21-1
d_gene: -

CDR3aa: CASSQGTSGSGGTDTQYF
CDR3nt: TGCGCCAGCAGCCAGGGGACTAGCGGGAGTGGGGGCACAGATACGCAGTATTTT
abundance: once
j_gene: TRBJ2-3
v_gene: TRBV4-1
d_gene: TRBD2

CDR3aa: CASSRQGGGEQYF
CDR3nt: TGTGCCAGCAGCCGACAGGGAGGAGGCGAGCAGTACTTC
abundance: once
j_gene: TRBJ2-7
v_gene: TRBV2
d_gene: -

CDR3aa: CASSQGGTQPQHF
CDR3nt: TGTGCCAGCAGCCAGGGGGGAACTCAGCCCCAGCATTTT
abundance: once
j_gene: TRBJ1-5
v_gene: TRBV3-1/TRBV3-2
d_gene: -

CDR3aa: CASSQGFYEQYF
CDR3nt: TGTGCCAGCAGCCAAGGTTTCTACGAGCAGTACTTC
abundance: -
j_gene: TRBJ2-7
v_gene: TRBV3-1/TRBV3-2
d_gene: -

CDR3aa: CASSYEGLNTEAFF
CDR3nt: TGTGCCAGCAGCTACGAGGGATTGAACACTGAAGCTTTCTTT
abundance: -
j_gene: TRBJ1-1
v_gene: TRBV5-6
d_gene: -

CDR3aa: CASSLPRDGKYF
CDR3nt: TGTGCCAGCAGCTTACCCAGGGACGGGAAGTACTTC
abundance: -
j_gene: TRBJ2-7
v_gene: TRBV7-8
d_gene: -

CDR3aa: CASSLTPGLDTEAFF
CDR3nt: TGTGCCAGCAGCCTCACGCCTGGGCTGGACACTGAAGCTTTCTTT
abundance: -
j_gene: TRBJ1-1
v_gene: TRBV4-2
d_gene: -

CDR3aa: CASSRGQGTEAFF
CDR3nt: TGTGCCAGCAGCCGGGGACAGGGCACTGAAGCTTTCTTT
abundance: -
j_gene: TRBJ1-1
v_gene: TRBV7-3
d_gene: TRBD1

CDR3aa: CASSTYRALTNGYTF
CDR3nt: TGTGCCAGCAGCACCTACAGGGCCCTGACTAATGGCTACACCTTC
abundance: -
j_gene: TRBJ1-2
v_gene: TRBV5-4
d_gene: -

CDR3aa: CASSQTGGANGYTF
CDR3nt: TGTGCCAGCAGCCAGACAGGGGGCGCAAATGGCTACACCTTC
abundance: -
j_gene: TRBJ1-2
v_gene: TRBV7-9
d_gene: TRBD1

CDR3aa: CASSISYGVSGANVLTF
CDR3nt: TGTGCCAGTAGTATATCATACGGGGTCTCTGGGGCCAACGTCCTGACTTTC
abundance: -
j_gene: TRBJ2-6
v_gene: TRBV19
d_gene: -

CDR3aa: CASRGSGLSNEKLFF
CDR3nt: TGCGCCAGCAGGGGGAGTGGACTGTCTAATGAAAAACTGTTTTTT
abundance: -
j_gene: TRBJ1-4
v_gene: TRBV5-1
d_gene: -

CDR3aa: CASSSGLAGGGDTQYF
CDR3nt: TGTGCCAGCAGCTCGGGACTAGCGGGAGGTGGAGATACGCAGTATTTT
abundance: -
j_gene: TRBJ2-3
v_gene: TRBV7-2
d_gene: TRBD2

CDR3aa: CASSLSGGAWGNTIYF
CDR3nt: TGTGCCAGCAGCTTATCTGGGGGCGCGTGGGGAAACACCATATATTTT
abundance: -
j_gene: TRBJ1-3
v_gene: TRBV7-2
d_gene: -

CDR3aa: CSVKRGTGGTEAFF
CDR3nt: TGCAGCGTTAAGCGGGGGACAGGGGGGACTGAAGCTTTCTTT
abundance: -
j_gene: TRBJ1-1
v_gene: TRBV29-1
d_gene: TRBD1

CDR3aa: CASSKGETTQETQYF
CDR3nt: TGTGCCAGCAGCAAAGGAGAAACAACTCAAGAGACCCAGTACTTC
abundance: once
j_gene: TRBJ2-5
v_gene: TRBV7-9
d_gene: -

CDR3aa: CASSGDAGYGYTF
CDR3nt: TGCGCCAGCAGCGGGGACGCGGGCTATGGCTACACCTTC
abundance: -
j_gene: TRBJ1-2
v_gene: TRBV5-1
d_gene: -

CDR3aa: CASSSSTEFGGHEQFF
CDR3nt: TGTGCCAGCAGTTCCTCGACAGAATTTGGAGGCCATGAGCAGTTCTTC
abundance: -
j_gene: TRBJ2-1
v_gene: TRBV28
d_gene: -

CDR3aa: CASSHKRGQGAEGMNTEAFF
CDR3nt: TGCGCCAGCAGTCACAAACGCGGACAGGGGGCGGAGGGCATGAACACTGAAGCTTTCTTT
abundance: -
j_gene: TRBJ1-1
v_gene: TRBV23-1
d_gene: TRBD1

CDR3aa: CASSPQTGRQETQYF
CDR3nt: TGCGCCAGCAGCCCCCAGACAGGGCGGCAAGAGACCCAGTACTTC
abundance: -
j_gene: TRBJ2-5
v_gene: TRBV4-3
d_gene: TRBD1

CDR3aa: CASSLDYQETQYF
CDR3nt: TGTGCCAGCAGCCTCGACTATCAAGAGACCCAGTACTTC
abundance: -
j_gene: TRBJ2-5
v_gene: TRBV2
d_gene: -

CDR3aa: CASSPTGVGEKLFF
CDR3nt: TGTGCCAGCTCCCCCACAGGGGTTGGGGAAAAACTGTTTTTT
abundance: -
j_gene: TRBJ1-4
v_gene: TRBV18
d_gene: TRBD1

CDR3aa: CASSRGLDQPQHF
CDR3nt: TGTGCCAGCAGCAGGGGTTTGGACCAGCCCCAGCATTTT
abundance: -
j_gene: TRBJ1-5
v_gene: TRBV11-2
d_gene: -

CDR3aa: CASSFVAGGPQETQYF
CDR3nt: TGTGCCAGCAGTTTTGTGGCGGGGGGCCCCCAAGAGACCCAGTACTTC
abundance: -
j_gene: TRBJ2-5
v_gene: TRBV27
d_gene: TRBD2

CDR3aa: CASSSTGGAPYEQFF
CDR3nt: TGTGCCAGCAGCTCGACCGGGGGGGCCCCGTATGAGCAGTTCTTC
abundance: -
j_gene: TRBJ2-1
v_gene: TRBV7-2
d_gene: TRBD2

CDR3aa: CASSTRDSNTEAFF
CDR3nt: TGCGCCAGCAGCACGAGAGACAGCAACACTGAAGCTTTCTTT
abundance: -
j_gene: TRBJ1-1
v_gene: TRBV5-1
d_gene: -

CDR3aa: CASMSGGNIYEQYF
CDR3nt: TGTGCCAGCATGAGTGGCGGCAACATCTACGAGCAGTACTTC
abundance: -
j_gene: TRBJ2-7
v_gene: TRBV28
d_gene: -

CDR3aa: CASSLRATDTDTQYF
CDR3nt: TGTGCCAGCTCACTCCGGGCCACAGACACAGATACGCAGTATTTT
abundance: -
j_gene: TRBJ2-3
v_gene: TRBV18
d_gene: -

CDR3aa: CASSQEARVRTSAYSYEQYF
CDR3nt: TGCGCCAGCAGCCAAGAAGCACGGGTTAGGACTAGCGCTTACTCCTACGAGCAGTACTTC
abundance: -
j_gene: TRBJ2-7
v_gene: TRBV4-1
d_gene: TRBD2

CDR3aa: CAWSRGTEAFF
CDR3nt: TGTGCCTGGAGTCGGGGCACTGAAGCTTTCTTT
abundance: -
j_gene: TRBJ1-1
v_gene: TRBV30
d_gene: -

CDR3aa: CASSFRSYRSYNEQFF
CDR3nt: TGTGCCAGCAGTTTTAGGAGTTACCGCTCCTACAATGAGCAGTTCTTC
abundance: -
j_gene: TRBJ2-1
v_gene: TRBV28
d_gene: -

CDR3aa: CASSSRPPETQYF
CDR3nt: TGTGCCAGCAGCTCGAGACCCCCAGAGACCCAGTACTTC
abundance: -
j_gene: TRBJ2-5
v_gene: TRBV5-4
d_gene: -

CDR3aa: CSVDRVANYGYTF
CDR3nt: TGCAGCGTAGACAGGGTGGCTAACTATGGCTACACCTTC
abundance: -
j_gene: TRBJ1-2
v_gene: TRBV29-1
d_gene: TRBD1

CDR3aa: CASSQWGTGEAYEQYF
CDR3nt: TGCGCCAGCAGCCAATGGGGGACAGGGGAAGCCTACGAGCAGTACTTC
abundance: -
j_gene: TRBJ2-7
v_gene: TRBV4-3
d_gene: TRBD1

CDR3aa: CASSPPGYNEQFF
CDR3nt: TGTGCCAGCAGCCCCCCAGGGTACAATGAGCAGTTCTTC
abundance: once
j_gene: TRBJ2-1
v_gene: TRBV3-1/TRBV3-2
d_gene: -

CDR3aa: CASSEGRSEQYF
CDR3nt: TGTGCCAGCAGTGAGGGCAGGAGCGAGCAGTACTTC
abundance: -
j_gene: TRBJ2-7
v_gene: TRBV2
d_gene: -

CDR3aa: CASSNRDLRRTEQFF
CDR3nt: TGTGCCAGCAGCAACCGGGACCTGCGCCGAACTGAGCAGTTCTTC
abundance: -
j_gene: TRBJ2-1
v_gene: TRBV9
d_gene: -

CDR3aa: CASSLASSSGANVLTF
CDR3nt: TGCGCCAGCAGCTTGGCCTCAAGCTCTGGGGCCAACGTCCTGACTTTC
abundance: once
j_gene: TRBJ2-6
v_gene: TRBV5-1
d_gene: -

CDR3aa: CASRWTGQETQYF
CDR3nt: TGTGCCAGCAGGTGGACAGGACAAGAGACCCAGTACTTC
abundance: -
j_gene: TRBJ2-5
v_gene: TRBV2
d_gene: TRBD1

CDR3aa: CASSVDTSGTDTQYF
CDR3nt: TGTGCCAGCAGCGTAGACACTAGCGGCACAGATACGCAGTATTTT
abundance: -
j_gene: TRBJ2-3
v_gene: TRBV9
d_gene: TRBD2

CDR3aa: CANEGGDRGISSSYNEQFF
CDR3nt: TGTGCCAACGAGGGTGGGGACCGCGGCATTTCGAGCTCCTACAATGAGCAGTTCTTC
abundance: -
j_gene: TRBJ2-1
v_gene: TRBV30
d_gene: -

CDR3aa: CQPSGRHEQFF
CDR3nt: TGTCAGCCTAGCGGGAGACATGAGCAGTTCTTC
abundance: once
j_gene: TRBJ2-1
v_gene: TRBV21-1
d_gene: -

CDR3aa: CASSPDNREEQYF
CDR3nt: TGTGCCAGCAGCCCGGACAACAGGGAGGAGCAGTACTTC
abundance: -
j_gene: TRBJ2-7
v_gene: TRBV9
d_gene: -

CDR3aa: CASSLDRGAAFF
CDR3nt: TGCGCCAGCAGCTTGGACAGGGGAGCCGCTTTCTTT
abundance: -
j_gene: TRBJ1-1
v_gene: TRBV5-1
d_gene: TRBD1

CDR3aa: CASSVRRGPDTQYF
CDR3nt: TGTGCCAGCAGCGTAAGGCGGGGCCCAGATACGCAGTATTTT
abundance: -
j_gene: TRBJ2-3
v_gene: TRBV9
d_gene: -

CDR3aa: CASTTRGGNSPLHF
CDR3nt: TGTGCCAGCACCACCAGGGGGGGTAATTCACCCCTCCACTTT
abundance: -
j_gene: TRBJ1-6
v_gene: TRBV7-9
d_gene: TRBD1